Each of the 31 T cell receptor beta chains below was sequenced from the same sample in a study of radiation and T cells in renal cell carcinoma. Treatment in this sample: 15 Gy SBRT to primary tumor, nephrectomy 4 weeks later. Clones were sequenced by immunoSEQ multiplex PCR, and TCRdb holds only the in-frame ones, with some missing. The sample includes about 13,000 clones, around a third of them seen just once. The specimen was tumor tissue, collected from a patient whose treatment included radiotherapy and nephrectomy. These receptors were collected from a man between 60 and 75 years old with renal cell carcinoma.

The gene calls are TRBV30 and TRBJ1-5, with a possible D match to TRBD1 (5 bases). The CDR3 contains 14 residues. V lost 3 bases, J lost 4 bases, and 13 bases lay in between. Germline V gene lookup returns CDR1 GTSNPN and CDR2 SVGIG (reference sequence). Here the CDR3 reads CAWSLGRRNQPQHF. As DNA, the CDR3 is TGTGCCTGGAGCCTGGGACGGAGAAATCAGCCCCAGCATTTT.

This clone appeared many times. The chain employs TRBV5-5 and TRBJ2-7; 7 bases align to TRBD2. CDR1 is SGHKS, CDR2 YYEKEE, per germline (reference sequence). V lost 1 base to trimming and J lost 2 bases; unmatched junction nucleotides: 3. This CDR3 region has 14 residues. CDR3 sequence (DNA): TGTGCCAGCAGCTTGTGGGAGGGACCCTACGAGCAGTACGTC. This sequence encodes CASSLWEGPYEQYV.

This clone has ten or more counts. The chain recombines TRBV11-2 with TRBJ1-1, with a weak D call TRBD1 (5 bases). V was clipped by 2 bases and J by 0 bases, with 19 bases between them. Germline values: CDR1 SGHAT, CDR2 FQNNGV. This CDR3 contains 18 residues. The CDR3 region has the DNA TGTGCCAGCAGCTTATTTCCCGGGGCGGGAAGTATGAACACTGAAGCTTTCTTT. This translates into CASSLFPGAGSMNTEAFF.

The chain links TRBV30 to TRBJ2-1, with no clear D. CDR3 length equals 15 residues. V lost 0 bases to trimming and J lost 0 bases, with 9 bases between them. Germline V gives CDR1 GTSNPN, CDR2 SVGIG (reference sequence). Here the CDR3 DNA reads TGTGCCTGGAGTGTAGACCTGAGCTCCTACAATGAGCAGTTCTTC. It yields the protein CAWSVDLSSYNEQFF.

By share, this clone counts as medium-sized. The genes are TRBV7-9 and TRBJ2-7, with no clear D. Germline V CDR1 and CDR2: SEHNR, FQNEAQ (reference sequence). V was cut by 4 bases and J by 2 bases, with 6 bases left in between. The CDR3 runs to 12 residues. The CDR3 spells CASSSRPYEQYV. The CDR3 DNA sequence: TGTGCCAGCAGCTCCAGACCCTACGAGCAGTACGTC.

This clone was observed a few times. The J gene is TRBJ2-7, the V gene TRBV5-6; 10 bases align to TRBD1. Germline CDR1 is SGHDT and CDR2 is YYEEEE. Unmatched junction bases numbered 8, after V lost 1 base and J lost 7 bases. The CDR3 has 15 residues. The CDR3 protein is CASSLTATGGEEQYF. The CDR3 DNA reads as TGTGCCAGCAGCTTGACAGCGACAGGGGGCGAAGAGCAGTACTTC. Using reference TRBV5-6 and TRBJ2-7 for the parts outside the CDR3, the full variable domain is DAGVTQSPTHLIKTRGQQVTLRCSPKSGHDTVSWYQQALGQGPQFIFQYYEEEERQRGNFPDRFSGHQFPNYSSELNVNALLLGDSALYLCASSLTATGGEEQYFGPGTRLTVT.

This chain joins TRBV11-2 and TRBJ1-2; D unresolved. The CDR3 has 12 amino acids. Germline V gene sequence: CDR1 SGHAT, CDR2 FQNNGV. V lost 4 bases, J lost 7 bases, and 10 bases lay in between. CDR3 sequence reads: CASSSGLGGYTF. The CDR3 DNA sequence: TGTGCCAGCAGCTCCGGCCTGGGTGGCTACACCTTC.

This clone is medium-sized within its sample. V usage is TRBV30 and J usage is TRBJ1-1; the match to TRBD1 covers 9 bases. The CDR3 is 15 residues long. With 4 bases clipped from V and 4 bases from J, the junction kept 10 bases outside the gene matches. CDR1 and CDR2 (germline): GTSNPN, SVGIG (reference sequence). CDR3 amino acids: CAWTNPGTGSTEAFF. CDR3 bases: TGTGCCTGGACCAACCCCGGGACAGGGAGCACTGAAGCTTTCTTT.

This chain links TRBV14 with TRBJ1-4; D not certain. The CDR3 covers 13 residues. The germline V and J ends were trimmed by 2 bases and 7 bases, with 8 bases remaining between them. The germline gives CDR1 SGHDN, CDR2 FVKESK. For the CDR3, the DNA is TGTGCCAGCAGCCAAAACGTGGGTGAAAAACTGTTTTTT. Protein sequence: CASSQNVGEKLFF. Complete variable domain (other parts from reference TRBV14 and TRBJ1-4): EAGVTQFPSHSVIEKGQTVTLRCDPISGHDNLYWYRRVMGKEIKFLLHFVKESKQDESGMPNNRFLAERTGGTYSTLKVQPAELEDSGVYFCASSQNVGEKLFFGSGTQLSVL.

This clone appeared a few times. The chain has TRBV5-4 and TRBJ1-2, with 12 bases lining up with TRBD1. This CDR3 is built from 15 residues. Germline CDR1 reads SGHNT; CDR2 reads YYREEE (reference sequence). With V trimmed by 5 bases and J by 6 bases, 8 bases remained unmatched. In DNA form, the CDR3 reads TGTGCCAGCAGGATCGGGACAGGGGGCGCCAATGGCTACACCTTC. This sequence encodes CASRIGTGGANGYTF.

This chain links TRBV19 with TRBJ1-5; TRBD1 might be the D (6 bases). Trimming took 6 bases from V and 7 from J, leaving 16 bases between them. CDR3 size: 14 residues. The germline gives CDR1 LNHDA, CDR2 SQIVND (reference sequence). CDR3 in DNA: TGTGCCAGTAGAGGGATTTTCACAGGGCAGCCCCAGCATTTT. Translating it yields CASRGIFTGQPQHF.

V gene TRBV25-1 combines with J gene TRBJ2-1; no clear D gene. The CDR3 length is 12 residues. The germline V and J ends were trimmed by 2 bases and 8 bases, with 7 bases remaining between them. Per germline, CDR1 MGHDK and CDR2 SYGVNS. The CDR3: CASSEIPDEQFF. For the CDR3, the DNA is TGTGCCAGCAGTGAAATACCCGATGAGCAGTTCTTC.

The J gene is TRBJ2-1, the V gene TRBV6-1, with 7 bases identical to TRBD1. This CDR3 comprises 13 residues. After removal of 6 bases from V and 3 bases from J, the junction contained 2 bases not matched to a gene. The germline CDR1 and CDR2 sequences are MNHNS and SASEGT. The CDR3 nucleotides are TGTGCCAGCAGAGGGGACAGCTACAATGAGCAGTTCTTC. Residues: CASRGDSYNEQFF.

This clone was seen a handful of times. This chain uses TRBV18 with TRBJ2-7, with no clear D. Per germline, CDR1 KGHSH and CDR2 LQKENI. The CDR3 is 14 amino acids. V was shortened by 4 bases and J by 2 bases, with 12 bases between the two germline ends. CDR3 nucleotides: TGTGCCAGCTCACTATCCGGGCCGGCCTACGAGCAGTACTTC. Its translation is CASSLSGPAYEQYF.

This clone was detected only a few times. CDR3 sequence reads: CASRETLGGNTEAFF. CDR3 nucleotide sequence: TGTGCCAGCAGAGAGACCCTCGGGGGGAACACTGAAGCTTTCTTT. The chain combines TRBV6-4 with TRBJ1-1; a possible D gene is TRBD1 (5 bases). This CDR3 has 15 residues. The ends were cut back, 6 bases at V and 1 base at J, with 15 bases in the middle. Germline V gives CDR1 MRHNA, CDR2 SNTAGT.

This clone was recorded a few times. The gene calls are TRBV4-1 and TRBJ1-1; D uncertain. Germline V gene lookup returns CDR1 MGHRA and CDR2 YSYEKL. The CDR3 extends over 14 amino acids. The germline V and J ends were trimmed by 2 bases and 8 bases, with 15 bases remaining between them. CDR3 sequence reads: CASSQFSAEVEAFF. CDR3 DNA: TGCGCCAGCAGCCAATTCTCGGCCGAGGTGGAAGCTTTCTTT.

This clone was seen only a few times. This chain uses TRBV20-1 with TRBJ2-1, with unresolved D. The germline V gene encodes CDR1 DFQATT and CDR2 SNEGSKA (reference sequence). Deletions cut 1 base from V and 7 bases from J, with 5 bases between. The CDR3 loop spans 11 amino acids. The CDR3 DNA follows: TGCAGTGCTAGAGTTGGGAATGAGCAGTTCTTC. This translates into CSARVGNEQFF.

The chain recombines TRBV5-7 with TRBJ1-3, with D uncertain. Being an ORF, TRBV5-7 has a function that is uncertain. V was cut by 6 bases and J by 0 bases, with 7 bases left in between. This CDR3 spans 13 amino acids. For the CDR3, the DNA is TGTGCCAGCACATTTCTCTCTGGAAACACCATATATTTT. Protein: CASTFLSGNTIYF.

This clone appeared a few times. The chain employs TRBV7-9 and TRBJ2-5; TRBD2 matches at 10 bases. J lost 0 bases, V lost 5 bases, and 6 bases had no gene match. In germline, CDR1 is SEHNR, CDR2 FQNEAQ (reference sequence). The CDR3 contains 16 residues. This CDR3 reads CASSEPTSGHQETQYF. The CDR3 nucleotides read TGTGCCAGCAGCGAACCGACTAGCGGGCACCAAGAGACCCAGTACTTC.

The V and J genes are TRBV7-2 and TRBJ2-7, with unresolved D. The germline CDR1 and CDR2 sequences are SGHTA and FQGNSA. This CDR3 spans 11 amino acids. Trimming removed 4 bases at V and 2 bases at J, with 3 bases between. For the CDR3, the DNA is TGTGCCAGCAGCTCCCCCTACGAGCAGTACTTC. As protein: CASSSPYEQYF.

The chain joins TRBV2 to TRBJ1-1; no clear D gene. There are 13 residues in the CDR3. Trimming took off 4 bases at V and 3 bases at J, with 9 bases between the two ends. Germline V lookup: CDR1 SNHLY, CDR2 FYNNEI. The CDR3 protein is CASSVVGYTEAFF. DNA of the CDR3: TGTGCCAGCAGTGTTGTGGGGTACACTGAAGCTTTCTTT.

V is TRBV2 and J is TRBJ1-1, with a possible D match to TRBD1 (5 bases). CDR1 is SNHLY, CDR2 FYNNEI, per germline. The CDR3 is made up of 13 amino acids. The V end was cut by 8 bases, the J end by 4 bases, with 14 bases between. CDR3 in DNA: TGTGCCAGCCCCTATCGGGGACTCACTGAAGCTTTCTTT. It codes for CASPYRGLTEAFF.

The chain carries TRBV14 and TRBJ2-7, with TRBD1 as a possible D gene (6 bases). The CDR3 covers 14 residues. Germline V lookup: CDR1 SGHDN, CDR2 FVKESK. Trimming shortened V by 0 bases and J by 5 bases, and 11 bases separated the two germline ends. The CDR3 sequence: CASSQENRAHEQYF. CDR3 nucleotides: TGTGCCAGCAGCCAAGAGAACAGGGCCCACGAGCAGTACTTC.

The gene calls are TRBV5-1 and TRBJ1-1; no clear D gene. The CDR3 totals 11 residues. Trimming shortened V by 0 bases and J by 10 bases, and 7 bases separated the two germline ends. Germline values: CDR1 SGHRS, CDR2 YFSETQ. CDR3 in DNA: TGCGCCAGCAGCTTGGCTGGGGTAGCTTTCTTT. It encodes CASSLAGVAFF.

This clone showed up just a few times. The V call is TRBV11-2, the J call TRBJ1-1, with D hard to call. The CDR3 spans 13 residues. CDR1 SGHAT and CDR2 FQNNGV come from the germline V gene. Trimming removed 3 bases from V and 0 bases from J, with 5 bases in between. The CDR3 protein is CASSFRMNTEAFF. Written as DNA, the CDR3 is TGTGCCAGCAGCTTCCGTATGAACACTGAAGCTTTCTTT. The full variable domain, with the rest looked up from reference TRBV11-2 and TRBJ1-1, is EAGVAQSPRYKIIEKRQSVAFWCNPISGHATLYWYQQILGQGPKLLIQFQNNGVVDDSQLPKDRFSAERLKGVDSTLKIQPAKLEDSAVYLCASSFRMNTEAFFGQGTRLTVV.

The CDR3: CASTPAGLAKETQYF. The CDR3 DNA reads as TGTGCCAGCACCCCGGCGGGGTTAGCAAAGGAGACCCAGTACTTC. The chain employs TRBV2 and TRBJ2-5; D is possibly TRBD2 (6 bases). The CDR3 extends over 15 amino acids. V was cut by 7 bases and J by 5 bases, with 20 bases left in between. In germline, CDR1 is SNHLY, CDR2 FYNNEI.

V usage is TRBV9 and J usage is TRBJ2-5; tentative D call: TRBD2 (6 bases). V was shortened by 1 base and J by 5 bases, with 12 bases between the two germline ends. The CDR3 has 14 amino acids. Germline CDR1 SGDLS, CDR2 YYNGEE. The CDR3 reads CASSVTPSGETQYF. The CDR3 DNA reads TGTGCCAGCAGCGTAACCCCGAGCGGGGAGACCCAGTACTTC.

The rearrangement links TRBV13 to TRBJ2-1, with D unresolved. V was pared by 5 bases and J by 3 bases, with 8 bases between. The CDR3 is made up of 13 amino acids. CDR1 is PRHDT and CDR2 is FYEKMQ in the germline V gene (reference sequence). The CDR3 nucleotides are TGTGCCAGCAGCCCGGACGGCTACAATGAGCAGTTCTTC. Translating it yields CASSPDGYNEQFF.

This sequence joins TRBV10-3 and TRBJ1-2; no definite D call. The V end lost 2 bases, the J end lost 4 bases, and 23 bases lay between the germline ends. Germline assignment: CDR1 ENHRY and CDR2 SYGVKD. The CDR3 sequence is 18 residues long. The CDR3 is CAISELNPAAGNSYGYTF. The CDR3 nucleotides read TGTGCCATCAGTGAGCTTAATCCTGCAGCGGGTAATTCCTATGGCTACACCTTC.

The rearrangement joins TRBV9 to TRBJ1-1; D perhaps matches TRBD1 (6 bases). CDR3 size: 16 residues. Germline loops: CDR1 SGDLS, CDR2 YYNGEE. The V end lost 3 bases, the J end lost 0 bases, and 15 bases lay between the germline ends. The CDR3 loop reads CASSAPDRFMNTEAFF. Here the CDR3 DNA reads TGTGCCAGCAGCGCTCCGGACAGATTCATGAACACTGAAGCTTTCTTT.

V gene TRBV15 combines with J gene TRBJ2-3; D is possibly TRBD2 (6 bases). The germline V gene encodes CDR1 LNHNV and CDR2 YYDKDF (reference sequence). CDR3 size: 14 residues. Trimming left V 0 bases short and J 3 bases short, with 7 bases between. The CDR3 region is CATSRDGGTDTQYF. Here the CDR3 DNA reads TGTGCCACCAGCAGAGACGGGGGTACAGATACGCAGTATTTT.